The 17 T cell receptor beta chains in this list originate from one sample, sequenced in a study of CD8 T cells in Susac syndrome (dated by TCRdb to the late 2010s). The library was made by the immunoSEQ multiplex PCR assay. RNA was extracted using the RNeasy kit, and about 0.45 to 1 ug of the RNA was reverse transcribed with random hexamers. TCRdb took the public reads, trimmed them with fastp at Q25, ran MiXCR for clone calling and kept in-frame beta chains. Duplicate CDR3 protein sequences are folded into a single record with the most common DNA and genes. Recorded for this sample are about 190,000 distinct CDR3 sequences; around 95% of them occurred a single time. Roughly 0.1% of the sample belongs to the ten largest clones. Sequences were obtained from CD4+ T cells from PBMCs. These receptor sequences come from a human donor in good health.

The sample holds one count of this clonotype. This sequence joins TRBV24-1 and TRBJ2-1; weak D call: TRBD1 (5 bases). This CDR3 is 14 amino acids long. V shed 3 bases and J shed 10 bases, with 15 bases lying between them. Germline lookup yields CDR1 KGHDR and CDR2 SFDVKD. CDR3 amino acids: CATSDTSGSEEQFF. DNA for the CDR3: TGTGCCACCAGTGATACCTCAGGGTCGGAGGAGCAGTTCTTC.

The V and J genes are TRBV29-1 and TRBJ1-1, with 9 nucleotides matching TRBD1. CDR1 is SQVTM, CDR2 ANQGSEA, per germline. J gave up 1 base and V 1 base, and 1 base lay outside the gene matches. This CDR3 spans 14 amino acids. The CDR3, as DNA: TGCAGCGTTGAAGTGGGACAGGGGAACACTGAAGCTTTCTTT. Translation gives CSVEVGQGNTEAFF.

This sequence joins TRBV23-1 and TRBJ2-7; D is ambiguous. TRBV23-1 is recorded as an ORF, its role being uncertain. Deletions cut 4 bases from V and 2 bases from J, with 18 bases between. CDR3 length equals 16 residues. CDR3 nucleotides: TGCGCCAGCAGTCGGCCCTTCTGCCCTTGGGCCTACGAGCAGTACGTC. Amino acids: CASSRPFCPWAYEQYV.

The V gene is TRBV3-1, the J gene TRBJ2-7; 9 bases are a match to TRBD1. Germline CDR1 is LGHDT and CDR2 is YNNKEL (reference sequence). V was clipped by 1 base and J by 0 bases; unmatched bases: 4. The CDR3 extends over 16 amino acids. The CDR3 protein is CASSQVRDRVSYEQYF. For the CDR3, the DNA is TGTGCCAGCAGCCAAGTTCGGGACAGGGTCTCCTACGAGCAGTACTTC.

In DNA, the CDR3 is TGTGCCAGCAGACCCACTAGCGGGGGTACCTACGAGCAGTACGTC. Protein sequence: CASRPTSGGTYEQYV. The chain carries TRBV13 and TRBJ2-7; 11 nucleotides align to TRBD2. Germline V gene data show CDR1 as PRHDT and CDR2 as FYEKMQ (reference sequence). The CDR3 covers 15 residues. V lost 6 bases, J lost 2 bases, and 6 bases stayed unmatched.

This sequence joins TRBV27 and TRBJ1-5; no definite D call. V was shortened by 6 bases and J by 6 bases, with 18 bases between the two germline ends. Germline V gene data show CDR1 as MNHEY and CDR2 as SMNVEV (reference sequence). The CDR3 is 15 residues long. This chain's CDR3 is CASSRGPEMGQPQHF. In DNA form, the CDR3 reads TGTGCCAGCAGCCGGGGTCCGGAGATGGGTCAGCCCCAGCATTTT.

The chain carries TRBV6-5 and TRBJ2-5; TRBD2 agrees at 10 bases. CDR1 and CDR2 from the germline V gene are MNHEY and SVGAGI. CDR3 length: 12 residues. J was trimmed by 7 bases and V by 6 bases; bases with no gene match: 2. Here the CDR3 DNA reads TGTGCCAGCAGGGCTAGCGGGGGGACCCAGTACTTC. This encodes CASRASGGTQYF.

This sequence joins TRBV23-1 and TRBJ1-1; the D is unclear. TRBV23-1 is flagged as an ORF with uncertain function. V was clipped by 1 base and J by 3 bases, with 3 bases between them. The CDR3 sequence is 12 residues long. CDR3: CASSQLYTEAFF. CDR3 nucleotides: TGCGCCAGCAGTCAATTGTACACTGAAGCTTTCTTT.

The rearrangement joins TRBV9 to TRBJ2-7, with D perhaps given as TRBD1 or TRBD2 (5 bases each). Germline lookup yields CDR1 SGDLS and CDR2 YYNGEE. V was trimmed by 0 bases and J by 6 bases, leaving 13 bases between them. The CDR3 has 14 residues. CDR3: CASSVGGAGTEQYF. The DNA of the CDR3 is TGTGCCAGCAGCGTAGGAGGAGCAGGGACCGAGCAGTACTTC.

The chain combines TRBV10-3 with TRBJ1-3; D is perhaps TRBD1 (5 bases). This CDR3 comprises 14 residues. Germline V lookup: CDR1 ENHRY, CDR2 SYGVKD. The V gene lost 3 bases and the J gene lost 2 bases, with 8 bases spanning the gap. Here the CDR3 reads CAISEQETGNTIYF. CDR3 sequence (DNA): TGTGCCATCAGTGAACAGGAGACTGGAAACACCATATATTTT.

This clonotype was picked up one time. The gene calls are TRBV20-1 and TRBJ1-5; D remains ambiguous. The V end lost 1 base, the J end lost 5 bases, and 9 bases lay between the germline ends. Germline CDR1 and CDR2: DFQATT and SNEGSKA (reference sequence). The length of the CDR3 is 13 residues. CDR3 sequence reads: CSARVQTDQPQHF. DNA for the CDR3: TGCAGTGCTAGAGTACAGACGGATCAGCCCCAGCATTTT.

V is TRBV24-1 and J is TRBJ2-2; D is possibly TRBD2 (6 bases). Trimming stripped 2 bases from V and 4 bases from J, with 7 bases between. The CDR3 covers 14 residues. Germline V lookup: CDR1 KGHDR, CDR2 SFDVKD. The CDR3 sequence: CATSDWGLTGELFF. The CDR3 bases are TGTGCCACCAGTGATTGGGGACTCACCGGGGAGCTGTTTTTT.

CDR3 bases: TGTGCCAGCAGCGTAGCAGGGCGGGATGAGCAGTTCTTC. It codes for CASSVAGRDEQFF. This chain connects TRBV9 to TRBJ2-1; D may match TRBD1 or TRBD2 (5 bases each). V gave up 0 bases and J gave up 8 bases, with 9 bases separating them. This CDR3 contains 13 residues. Germline V gene sequence: CDR1 SGDLS, CDR2 YYNGEE. Based on the CDR3 plus reference TRBV9 and TRBJ2-1, the full variable domain is DSGVTQTPKHLITATGQRVTLRCSPRSGDLSVYWYQQSLDQGLQFLIQYYNGEERAKGNILERFSAQQFPDLHSELNLSSLELGDSALYFCASSVAGRDEQFFGPGTRLTVL.

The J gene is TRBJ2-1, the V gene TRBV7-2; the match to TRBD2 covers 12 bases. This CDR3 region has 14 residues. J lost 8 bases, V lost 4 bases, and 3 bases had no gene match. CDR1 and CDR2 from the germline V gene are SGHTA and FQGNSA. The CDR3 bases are TGTGCCAGCAGCTCGACTAGCGGGGGCGATGAGCAGTTCTTC. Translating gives CASSSTSGGDEQFF.

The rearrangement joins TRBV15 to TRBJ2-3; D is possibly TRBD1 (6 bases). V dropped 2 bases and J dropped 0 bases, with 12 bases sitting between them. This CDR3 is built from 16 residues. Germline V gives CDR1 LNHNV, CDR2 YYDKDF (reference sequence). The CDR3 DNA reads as TGTGCCACCAGCAGATACTCAGGGGAGAGCACAGATACGCAGTATTTT. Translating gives CATSRYSGESTDTQYF.

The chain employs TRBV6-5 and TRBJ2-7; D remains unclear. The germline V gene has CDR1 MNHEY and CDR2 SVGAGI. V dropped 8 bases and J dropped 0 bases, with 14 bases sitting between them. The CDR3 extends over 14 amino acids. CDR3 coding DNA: TGTGCCAGCCATCCCAGGAGAAGCTCCTACGAGCAGTACGTC. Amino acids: CASHPRRSSYEQYV.

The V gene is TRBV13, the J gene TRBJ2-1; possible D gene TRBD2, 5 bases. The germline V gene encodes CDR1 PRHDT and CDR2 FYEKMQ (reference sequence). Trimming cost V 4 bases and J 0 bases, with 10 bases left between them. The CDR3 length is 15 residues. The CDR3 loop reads CASSSAVRSYNEQFF. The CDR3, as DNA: TGTGCCAGCAGCTCAGCGGTCCGCTCCTACAATGAGCAGTTCTTC.